Following are 6 T cell receptor beta chains from one sample sequenced in a study of blood T cells in healthy people across ages. Primers used in a second PCR of roughly 6 to 12 cycles were a sample-barcoded 5' primer and a J-beta primer mix. Each CDR3 protein is one row after TCRdb ran MiXCR on the 5' RACE reads. Found here are over 450,000 distinct CDR3 sequences, around 24% of them singletons; the top ten hold just over 8.5%. In addition, the sample was reused for a study of T cells of mothers and their children.

Material for sequencing was blood. Receptor source: a boy aged 5-17 years in good health.

Written as DNA, the CDR3 is TGTGCCAGCAGCTTTCGTCAGGGGGCGAACACCGGGGAGCTGTTTTTT. This codes for CASSFRQGANTGELFF. The V call is TRBV5-5, the J call TRBJ2-2; TRBD1 agrees at 7 bases. Losses at the gene ends were 2 bases for V and 0 bases for J; bases not matched to a gene: 4. The CDR3 loop spans 16 amino acids. The germline V gene encodes CDR1 SGHKS and CDR2 YYEKEE (reference sequence).

This clonotype turned up a few times. This chain connects TRBV10-2 to TRBJ1-2, with unresolved D. Looked up from germline, CDR1 is WSHSY and CDR2 is SAAADI. The CDR3 sequence is 13 residues long. Trimming cost V 5 bases and J 6 bases, with 13 bases left between them. CDR3 coding DNA: TGCGCCAGCAGTCCCACTTGGGCCGATGGCTACACCTTC. This sequence encodes CASSPTWADGYTF.

The chain recombines TRBV7-8 with TRBJ2-3; 7 nucleotides agree with TRBD1. The CDR3 sequence is 16 residues long. Germline V lookup: CDR1 SGHVS, CDR2 FQNEAQ. The junction had 8 bases not matched to a gene; V was cut back by 5 bases and J by 0 bases. The CDR3 DNA reads as TGTGCCAGCAGCGGGTGGATGACAGGGAGCACAGATACGCAGTATTTT. Translated, it gives CASSGWMTGSTDTQYF.

The rearrangement uses TRBV28 and TRBJ1-1; TRBD1 matches at 11 bases. The CDR3 consists of 14 residues. Trimming cost V 4 bases and J 7 bases; bases outside gene matches: 5. Germline CDR1 and CDR2: MDHEN and SYDVKM. Here the CDR3 DNA reads TGTGCCAGCAGTTCGGGACAGGGGGTACTTGAAGCTTTCTTT. This codes for CASSSGQGVLEAFF. Looking up the rest from reference TRBV28 and TRBJ1-1 gives the full variable domain: DVKVTQSSRYLVKRTGEKVFLECVQDMDHENMFWYRQDPGLGLRLIYFSYDVKMKEKGDIPEGYSVSREKKERFSLILESASTNQTSMYLCASSSGQGVLEAFFGQGTRLTVV.

V is TRBV4-3 and J is TRBJ2-3, with D possibly matching TRBD2 (5 bases). There are 14 residues in the CDR3. V lost 1 base and J 5 bases, leaving 10 bases between the germline ends. Germline CDR1 reads LGHNA; CDR2 reads YSLEER. CDR3 sequence (DNA): TGCGCCAGCAGCCAAGCGGCGGGCGGAGATACGCAGTATTTT. Translated: CASSQAAGGDTQYF.

V usage is TRBV7-2 and J usage is TRBJ2-1; D not certain. TRBJ2-7 explains the end of the DNA better; the J call may be wrong. The CDR3 extends over 14 amino acids. Germline CDR1 is SGHTA and CDR2 is FQGNSA. This CDR3 reads CASSFDPGRGEQYF. The CDR3 nucleotides are TGTGCCAGCAGCTTTGATCCAGGTCGAGGAGAGCAGTACTTC.